The TCR beta chain under discussion was sequenced for a study of blood T cell repertoires in COVID-19. The wider study: Both acute and convalescent COVID-19 samples were obtained from the United States, Italy and Spain. T cells, B-cell-depleted T cells, or PBMCs provided the cDNA or gDNA that served as material.

In the authors' workflow: Amplified reference gene primers provided the basis for estimating nucleated cell counts. The data were produced by immunoSEQ multiplex PCR, yet TCRdb's version contains in-frame clones alone and is incomplete. V and J calls and clone size are as listed in that table; D and trimming were resolved from the DNA. There are roughly 280,000 clones in the sample; approximately 81% occur only once, and around 4% lies in the top ten. The CDR3 runs to 14 residues. The ends lost 4 bases at V and 8 bases at J; junction bases unmatched: 8. Germline V gene sequence: CDR1 SGDLS, CDR2 YYNGEE.

The sequence was collected from a man in his sixties with acute or convalescent COVID-19. Sequencing was performed on peripheral blood. The J gene is TRBJ2-1, the V gene TRBV9, with TRBD2 identical over 8 bases. This CDR3 reads CASSRGGMVHEQFF. CDR3 sequence (DNA): TGTGCCAGCAGCCGGGGGGGTATGGTCCATGAGCAGTTCTTC.